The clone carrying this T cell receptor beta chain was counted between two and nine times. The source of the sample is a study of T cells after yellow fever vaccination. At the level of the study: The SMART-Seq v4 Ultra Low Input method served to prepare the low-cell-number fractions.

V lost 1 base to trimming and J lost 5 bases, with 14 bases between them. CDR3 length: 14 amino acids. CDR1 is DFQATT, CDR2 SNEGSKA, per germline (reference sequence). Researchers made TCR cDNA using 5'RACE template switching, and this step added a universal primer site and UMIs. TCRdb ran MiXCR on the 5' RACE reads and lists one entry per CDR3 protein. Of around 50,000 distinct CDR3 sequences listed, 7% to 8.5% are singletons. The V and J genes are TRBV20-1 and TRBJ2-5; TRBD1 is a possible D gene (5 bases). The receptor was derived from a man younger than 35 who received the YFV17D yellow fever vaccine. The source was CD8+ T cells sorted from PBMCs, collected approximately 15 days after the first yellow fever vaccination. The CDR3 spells CSARGRVQLETQYF. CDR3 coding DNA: TGCAGTGCTAGAGGCAGGGTCCAATTGGAGACCCAGTACTTC.